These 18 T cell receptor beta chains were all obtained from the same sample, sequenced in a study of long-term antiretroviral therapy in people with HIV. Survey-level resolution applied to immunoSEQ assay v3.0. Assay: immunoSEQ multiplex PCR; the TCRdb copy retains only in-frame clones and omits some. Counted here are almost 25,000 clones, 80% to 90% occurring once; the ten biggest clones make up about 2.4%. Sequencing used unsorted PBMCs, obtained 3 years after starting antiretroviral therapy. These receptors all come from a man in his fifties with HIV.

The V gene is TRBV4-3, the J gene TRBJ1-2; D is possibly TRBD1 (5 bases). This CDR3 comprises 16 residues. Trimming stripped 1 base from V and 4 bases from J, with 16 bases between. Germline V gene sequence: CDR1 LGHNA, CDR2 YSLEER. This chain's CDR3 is CASSQGARGKSYGYTF. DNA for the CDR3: TGCGCCAGCAGCCAAGGGGCAAGGGGAAAAAGCTATGGCTACACCTTC.

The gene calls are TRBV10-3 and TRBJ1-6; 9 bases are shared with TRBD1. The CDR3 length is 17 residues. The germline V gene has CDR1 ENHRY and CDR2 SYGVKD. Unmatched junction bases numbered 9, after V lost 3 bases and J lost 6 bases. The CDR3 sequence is CAISEYVGTGSNSPLHF. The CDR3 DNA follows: TGTGCCATCAGTGAATATGTAGGGACAGGGAGTAATTCACCCCTCCACTTT.

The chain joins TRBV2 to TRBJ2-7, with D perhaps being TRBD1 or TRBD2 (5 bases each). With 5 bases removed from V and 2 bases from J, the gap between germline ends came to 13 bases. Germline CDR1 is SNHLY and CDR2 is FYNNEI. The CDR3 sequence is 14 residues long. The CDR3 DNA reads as TGTGCCAGCAGTTACGGGTGGGGGACCTACGAGCAGTACTTC. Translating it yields CASSYGWGTYEQYF.

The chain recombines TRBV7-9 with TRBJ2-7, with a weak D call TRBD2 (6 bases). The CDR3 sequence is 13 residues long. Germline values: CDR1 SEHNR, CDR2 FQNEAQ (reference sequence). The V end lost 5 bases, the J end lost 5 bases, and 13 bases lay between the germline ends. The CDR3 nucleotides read TGTGCCAGCAGCCGTGGGCCGGGGGACGAGCAGTACTTC. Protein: CASSRGPGDEQYF.

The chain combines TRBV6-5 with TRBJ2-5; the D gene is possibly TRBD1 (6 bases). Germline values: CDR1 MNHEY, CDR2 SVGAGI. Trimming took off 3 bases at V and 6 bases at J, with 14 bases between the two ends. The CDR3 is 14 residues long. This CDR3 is CASSYQRGSQTQYF. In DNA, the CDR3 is TGTGCCAGCAGTTATCAAAGGGGGTCTCAGACCCAGTACTTC.

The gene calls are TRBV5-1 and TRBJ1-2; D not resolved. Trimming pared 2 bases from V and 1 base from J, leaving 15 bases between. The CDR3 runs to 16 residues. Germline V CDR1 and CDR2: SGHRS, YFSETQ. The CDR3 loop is CASSLGQLQNNYGYTF. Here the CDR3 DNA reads TGCGCCAGCAGCTTAGGTCAGCTTCAAAATAACTATGGCTACACCTTC.

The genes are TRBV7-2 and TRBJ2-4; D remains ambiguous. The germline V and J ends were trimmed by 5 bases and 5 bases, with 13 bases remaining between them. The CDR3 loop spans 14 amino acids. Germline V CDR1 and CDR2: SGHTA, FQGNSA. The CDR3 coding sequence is TGTGCCAGCAGCCGTGGTGGCTTAGAAAACATTCAGTACTTC. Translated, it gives CASSRGGLENIQYF.

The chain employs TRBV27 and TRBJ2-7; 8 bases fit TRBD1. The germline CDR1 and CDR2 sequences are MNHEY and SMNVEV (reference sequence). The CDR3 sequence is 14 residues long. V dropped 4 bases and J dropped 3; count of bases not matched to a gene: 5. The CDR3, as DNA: TGTGCCAGCAGTTGGCAGGGGGCAATCTACGAGCAGTACTTC. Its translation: CASSWQGAIYEQYF.

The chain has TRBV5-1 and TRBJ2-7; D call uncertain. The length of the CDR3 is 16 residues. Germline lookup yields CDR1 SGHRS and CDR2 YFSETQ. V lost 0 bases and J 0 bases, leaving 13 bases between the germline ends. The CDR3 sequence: CASSLVMAVSSYEQYF. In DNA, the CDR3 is TGCGCCAGCAGCTTGGTGATGGCGGTGAGCTCCTACGAGCAGTACTTC.

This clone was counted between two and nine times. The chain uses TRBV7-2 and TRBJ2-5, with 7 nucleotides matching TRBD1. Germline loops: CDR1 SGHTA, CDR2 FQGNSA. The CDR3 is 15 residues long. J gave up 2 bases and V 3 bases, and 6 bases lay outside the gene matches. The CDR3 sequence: CASSLTGFEQETQYF. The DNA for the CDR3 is TGTGCCAGCAGCTTGACAGGGTTTGAACAAGAGACCCAGTACTTC.

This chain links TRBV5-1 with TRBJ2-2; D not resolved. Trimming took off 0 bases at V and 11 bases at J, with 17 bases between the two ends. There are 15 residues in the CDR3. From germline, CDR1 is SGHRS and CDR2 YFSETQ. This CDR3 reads CASSLVGWTDGELFF. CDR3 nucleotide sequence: TGCGCCAGCAGCTTGGTGGGGTGGACCGACGGAGAGCTGTTTTTT.

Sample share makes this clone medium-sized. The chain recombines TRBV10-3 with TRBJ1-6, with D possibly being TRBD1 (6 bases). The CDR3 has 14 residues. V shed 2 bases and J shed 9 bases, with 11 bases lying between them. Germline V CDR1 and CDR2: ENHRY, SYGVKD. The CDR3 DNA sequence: TGTGCCATCAGTGAGGCCCAGGGGTCTTCACCCCTCCACTTT. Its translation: CAISEAQGSSPLHF.

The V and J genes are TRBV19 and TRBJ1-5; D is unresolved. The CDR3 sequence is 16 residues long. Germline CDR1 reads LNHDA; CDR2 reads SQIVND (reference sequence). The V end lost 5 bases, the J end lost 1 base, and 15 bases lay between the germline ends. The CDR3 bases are TGTGCCAGTAGTCCACACCTAGGTGAGAGCAATCAGCCCCAGCATTTT. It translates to CASSPHLGESNQPQHF.

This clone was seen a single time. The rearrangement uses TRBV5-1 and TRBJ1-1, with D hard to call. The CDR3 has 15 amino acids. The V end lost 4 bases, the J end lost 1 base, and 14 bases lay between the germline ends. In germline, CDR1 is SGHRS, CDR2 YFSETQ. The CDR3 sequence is CASSPGRGENTEAFF. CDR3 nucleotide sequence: TGCGCCAGCAGCCCCGGTCGGGGAGAGAACACTGAAGCTTTCTTT.

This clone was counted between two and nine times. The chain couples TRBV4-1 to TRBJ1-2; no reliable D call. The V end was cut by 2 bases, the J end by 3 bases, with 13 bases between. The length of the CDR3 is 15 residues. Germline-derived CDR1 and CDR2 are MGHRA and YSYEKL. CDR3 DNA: TGCGCCAGCAGCCAATACGGAACACTCCACTATGGCTACACCTTC. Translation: CASSQYGTLHYGYTF.

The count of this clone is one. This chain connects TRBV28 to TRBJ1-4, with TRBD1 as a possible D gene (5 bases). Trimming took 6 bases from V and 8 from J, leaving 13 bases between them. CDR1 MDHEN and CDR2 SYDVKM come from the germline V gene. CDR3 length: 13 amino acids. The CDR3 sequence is CASRPNRDEKLFF. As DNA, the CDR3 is TGTGCCAGCAGGCCCAATAGGGACGAAAAACTGTTTTTT.

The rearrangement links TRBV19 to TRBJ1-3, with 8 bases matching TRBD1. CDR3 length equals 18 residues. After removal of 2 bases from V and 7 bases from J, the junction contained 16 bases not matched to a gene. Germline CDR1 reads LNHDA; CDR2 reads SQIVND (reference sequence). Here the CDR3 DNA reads TGTGCCAGTAGTATAAACTCTGGCGGGACAGGCTATCTTAACACCATATATTTT. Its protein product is CASSINSGGTGYLNTIYF.

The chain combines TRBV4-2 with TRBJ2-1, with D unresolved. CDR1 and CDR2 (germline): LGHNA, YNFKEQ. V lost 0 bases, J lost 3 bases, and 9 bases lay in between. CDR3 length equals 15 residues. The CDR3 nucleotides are TGTGCCAGCAGCCAAGATCCGTCCGACTACAATGAGCAGTTCTTC. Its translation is CASSQDPSDYNEQFF.